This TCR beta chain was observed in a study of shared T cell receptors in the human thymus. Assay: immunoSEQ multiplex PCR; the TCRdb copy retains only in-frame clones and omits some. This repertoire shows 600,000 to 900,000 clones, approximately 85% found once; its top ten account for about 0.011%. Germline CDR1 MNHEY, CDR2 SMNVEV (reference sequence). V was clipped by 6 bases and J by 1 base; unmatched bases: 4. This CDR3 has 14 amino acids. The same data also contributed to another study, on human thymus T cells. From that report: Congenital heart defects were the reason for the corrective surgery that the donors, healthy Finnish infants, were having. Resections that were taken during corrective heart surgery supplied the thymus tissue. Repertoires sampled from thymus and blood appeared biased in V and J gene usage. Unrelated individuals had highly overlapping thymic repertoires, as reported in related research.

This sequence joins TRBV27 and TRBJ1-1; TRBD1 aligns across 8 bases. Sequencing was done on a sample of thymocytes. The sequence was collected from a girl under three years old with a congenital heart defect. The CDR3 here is CASSPGTGNTEAFF. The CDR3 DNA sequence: TGTGCCAGCAGCCCCGGGACAGGGAACACTGAAGCTTTCTTT.